Listed below are T cell receptor beta chains from one sample, sequenced in a study of T cells in Graves' hyperthyroidism and ophthalmopathy. Using its own MiXCR run on the multiplex PCR reads, TCRdb lists one record per CDR3 protein. This sample carries around 400,000 distinct CDR3 sequences, roughly 25% of them seen once, and the ten largest clones take around 70%. Sequencing was carried out using blood. These receptors all stem from a man aged 50-59 years with Graves' hyperthyroidism. Both conserved end residues are part of each CDR3. The D gene is left open where the match is weak.

v_call d_call cdr3_aa
TRBV12-3/TRBV12-4 NA CASSHTETQYF
TRBV20-1 TRBD1 CSAGPLTGTGPQHF
TRBV12-3/TRBV12-4 TRBD1 CASSPQGSEQFF
TRBV3-1 NA CASSPGEVALGYNEQFF
TRBV11-2 NA CASSPLYGTETEAFF
TRBV5-1 NA CASSSRPGGDEKLFF
TRBV29-1 NA CSAQKTEGEKLFF
TRBV20-1 NA CSAPAPGYGTQYF
TRBV3-1 TRBD2 CASSQPLTSGSGDTQYF
TRBV6-1 NA CASRRRGQNTDTQYF
TRBV12-3/TRBV12-4 TRBD1 CASSSGTAYNQPQHF
TRBV27 TRBD1 CASSTGEKYEQYF
TRBV6-1 TRBD1 CASRRPGQGTEAFF
TRBV20-1 NA CSATLATHRPGELFF
TRBV6-5 TRBD2 CASSSPGGDEQYF
TRBV14 NA CASSQVGGGTEAFF
TRBV10-3 TRBD1 CATSSPGQGNYEQYF